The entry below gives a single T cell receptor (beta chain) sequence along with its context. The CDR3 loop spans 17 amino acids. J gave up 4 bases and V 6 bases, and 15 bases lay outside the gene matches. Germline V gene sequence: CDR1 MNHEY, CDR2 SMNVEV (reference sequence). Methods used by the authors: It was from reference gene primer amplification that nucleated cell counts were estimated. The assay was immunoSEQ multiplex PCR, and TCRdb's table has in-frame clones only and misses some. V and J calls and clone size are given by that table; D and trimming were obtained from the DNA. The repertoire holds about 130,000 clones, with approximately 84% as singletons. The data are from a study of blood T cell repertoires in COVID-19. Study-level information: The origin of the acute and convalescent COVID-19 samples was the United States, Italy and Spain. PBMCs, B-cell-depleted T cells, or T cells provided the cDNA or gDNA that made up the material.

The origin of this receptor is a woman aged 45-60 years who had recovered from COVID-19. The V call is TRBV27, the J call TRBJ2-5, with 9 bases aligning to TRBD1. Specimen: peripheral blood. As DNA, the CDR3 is TGTGCCAGCAGACTGGGGGGAAGGGGACAGGGAGGAGAGACCCAGTACTTC. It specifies CASRLGGRGQGGETQYF.